One and the same sample provided the 7 T cell receptor beta chains below, sequenced in a study of blood T cell repertoires in COVID-19. TCRdb's copy holds only in-frame clones and misses some; the assay was immunoSEQ multiplex PCR. The profile shows about 87,000 clones, around 87% of them singletons. The specimen was peripheral blood. These receptors originate from a man aged 40-50 years with acute or convalescent COVID-19.

The J gene is TRBJ2-5, the V gene TRBV5-1; 7 bases are shared with TRBD1. Trimming at V came to 0 bases and at J to 1 base, leaving 0 bases not matched to a gene. The germline gives CDR1 SGHRS, CDR2 YFSETQ. The CDR3 is 14 residues long. CDR3 nucleotide sequence: TGCGCCAGCAGCTTGGGGGACAGCCAAGAGACCCAGTACTTC. Translation gives CASSLGDSQETQYF. The full variable domain, completed using reference TRBV5-1 and TRBJ2-5, is KAGVTQTPRYLIKTRGQQVTLSCSPISGHRSVSWYQQTPGQGLQFLFEYFSETQRNKGNFPGRFSGRQFSNSRSEMNVSTLELGDSALYLCASSLGDSQETQYFGPGTRLLVL.

This chain uses TRBV29-1 with TRBJ1-1, with TRBD1 identical over 7 bases. This CDR3 has 13 amino acids. The junction had 7 bases not matched to a gene; V was cut back by 6 bases and J by 3 bases. The germline V gene has CDR1 SQVTM and CDR2 ANQGSEA. This CDR3 is CSVMTGRDTEAFF. CDR3 sequence (DNA): TGCAGCGTAATGACAGGGCGCGACACTGAAGCTTTCTTT. The whole variable domain, remainder taken from reference TRBV29-1 and TRBJ1-1, is SAVISQKPSRDICQRGTSLTIQCQVDSQVTMMFWYRQQPGQSLTLIATANQGSEATYESGFVIDKFPISRPNLTFSTLTVSNMSPEDSSIYLCSVMTGRDTEAFFGQGTRLTVV.

The chain couples TRBV3-1 (or the pseudogene TRBV3-2) to TRBJ1-1; a weak D match, TRBD1 (5 bases). The germline CDR1 and CDR2 sequences are LGHDT and YNNKEL (reference sequence). This CDR3 contains 14 residues. V lost 4 bases, J lost 5 bases, and 14 bases lay in between. CDR3 nucleotides: TGTGCCAGCAGCCGGGCCTTTCAGGGAACTGAAGCTTTCTTT. It translates to CASSRAFQGTEAFF.

A single count supports this clone. This chain links TRBV10-3 with TRBJ1-1; TRBD1 is a possible D gene (6 bases). Germline assignment: CDR1 ENHRY and CDR2 SYGVKD. Trimming removed 0 bases at V and 1 base at J, with 12 bases between. The CDR3 contains 16 residues. CDR3 amino acids: CAISESVRGGNTEAFF. The CDR3 DNA is TGTGCCATCAGTGAGTCGGTGCGAGGGGGGAACACTGAAGCTTTCTTT.

This clone showed up just once. V gene TRBV5-4 combines with J gene TRBJ1-4, with a possible D match to TRBD1 (6 bases). V was clipped by 3 bases and J by 1 base, with 7 bases between them. CDR1 is SGHNT, CDR2 YYREEE, per germline (reference sequence). CDR3 length: 14 residues. CDR3 sequence: CASSSGVTNEKLFF. CDR3 nucleotide sequence: TGTGCCAGCAGCTCAGGGGTAACTAATGAAAAACTGTTTTTT. The full variable domain, in which reference TRBV5-4 and TRBJ1-4 provide the parts outside the CDR3, is ETGVTQSPTHLIKTRGQQVTLRCSSQSGHNTVSWYQQALGQGPQFIFQYYREEENGRGNFPPRFSGLQFPNYSSELNVNALELDDSALYLCASSSGVTNEKLFFGSGTQLSVL.

The gene calls are TRBV10-3 and TRBJ2-6; 8 bases line up with TRBD1. The J segment lost 0 bases and the V segment lost 8 bases, leaving 9 bases of the junction unmatched. CDR3 length equals 17 residues. The germline CDR1 and CDR2 sequences are ENHRY and SYGVKD. The CDR3 reads CAIEAQGATSGANVLTF. The CDR3 DNA follows: TGTGCCATCGAGGCCCAGGGGGCTACCTCTGGGGCCAACGTCCTGACTTTC.

This chain links TRBV4-2 with TRBJ2-5; unclear D gene. The V and J ends lost 0 bases and 4 bases respectively, with 6 bases between them. CDR1 LGHNA and CDR2 YNFKEQ come from the germline V gene. This CDR3 comprises 13 residues. This CDR3 reads CASSQESSETQYF. The CDR3, as DNA: TGTGCCAGCAGCCAAGAATCATCAGAGACCCAGTACTTC.